The rows below give T cell receptor beta chains drawn from one sample of a study of blood T cell repertoires in COVID-19. Sequencing was performed with immunoSEQ multiplex PCR; in TCRdb, only in-frame clones are kept and a portion is missing. The sample contains 75,000 to 100,000 clones, around 80% of which appear only once. Sequences were obtained from peripheral blood. These receptors all come from a man aged 70 or older with acute or convalescent COVID-19. Each CDR3 is given with its conserved first and last residue. Each record gives: J gene, D gene, V gene, CDR3 length, CDR3 protein. The D gene is left open where the match is weak.

j_call: TRBJ1-5; d_call: .; v_call: TRBV6-5; cdr3_length: 13; cdr3_aa: CASNQQVNQPQHF
j_call: TRBJ1-3; d_call: TRBD1; v_call: TRBV24-1; cdr3_length: 14; cdr3_aa: CATSDSTGRNTIYF
j_call: TRBJ2-7; d_call: TRBD1; v_call: TRBV28; cdr3_length: 15; cdr3_aa: CASNLSGTGSNEQYF
j_call: TRBJ1-5; d_call: .; v_call: TRBV2; cdr3_length: 13; cdr3_aa: CARAPTGNQPQHF
j_call: TRBJ1-5; d_call: TRBD1; v_call: TRBV24-1; cdr3_length: 15; cdr3_aa: CATSGTGHSNQPQHF
j_call: TRBJ2-7; d_call: .; v_call: TRBV6-5; cdr3_length: 14; cdr3_aa: CASSYSIPRERQYF
j_call: TRBJ2-7; d_call: .; v_call: TRBV7-2; cdr3_length: 16; cdr3_aa: CASSLGALTSSYEQYF
j_call: TRBJ2-7; d_call: TRBD2; v_call: TRBV6-5; cdr3_length: 14; cdr3_aa: CASSPGGSSYEQYF
j_call: TRBJ2-7; d_call: .; v_call: TRBV10-1; cdr3_length: 14; cdr3_aa: CASSGVAEPYEQYF
j_call: TRBJ1-1; d_call: .; v_call: TRBV2; cdr3_length: 14; cdr3_aa: CASSDRAGRPEAFF
j_call: TRBJ2-2; d_call: TRBD2; v_call: TRBV19; cdr3_length: 13; cdr3_aa: CASSGPGGGELFF
j_call: TRBJ2-7; d_call: TRBD2; v_call: TRBV28; cdr3_length: 15; cdr3_aa: CASSVAGLSSYEQYF
j_call: TRBJ2-7; d_call: TRBD2; v_call: TRBV14; cdr3_length: 17; cdr3_aa: CASSQPGLKRESNEQYF
j_call: TRBJ2-1; d_call: TRBD1; v_call: TRBV2; cdr3_length: 16; cdr3_aa: CASSGGGTGKYNEQFF
j_call: TRBJ1-1; d_call: .; v_call: TRBV5-1; cdr3_length: 14; cdr3_aa: CASSGTGTRNEAFF
j_call: TRBJ2-1; d_call: TRBD1; v_call: TRBV7-3; cdr3_length: 17; cdr3_aa: CASSRGQGAGSYNEQFF
j_call: TRBJ2-5; d_call: .; v_call: TRBV6-5; cdr3_length: 12; cdr3_aa: CASRQNQETQYF
j_call: TRBJ1-2; d_call: TRBD1; v_call: TRBV24-1; cdr3_length: 16; cdr3_aa: CATSDPATRGTYGYTF
j_call: TRBJ2-7; d_call: TRBD1; v_call: TRBV18; cdr3_length: 15; cdr3_aa: CASSLRTGGNYEQYF
j_call: TRBJ2-1; d_call: TRBD2; v_call: TRBV28; cdr3_length: 14; cdr3_aa: CASRPGLVRNEQFF
j_call: TRBJ1-2; d_call: .; v_call: TRBV5-8; cdr3_length: 13; cdr3_aa: CASSRSPRYGYTF
j_call: TRBJ2-3; d_call: .; v_call: TRBV7-2; cdr3_length: 17; cdr3_aa: CASSLGPLGSGTDTQYF
j_call: TRBJ2-1; d_call: .; v_call: TRBV5-1; cdr3_length: 16; cdr3_aa: CASSSSQPGSYNEQFF
j_call: TRBJ2-6; d_call: .; v_call: TRBV5-5; cdr3_length: 19; cdr3_aa: CASSFRLASSGSGANVLTF
j_call: TRBJ1-1; d_call: TRBD1; v_call: TRBV9; cdr3_length: 14; cdr3_aa: CASSTRDREFEAFF
j_call: TRBJ2-7; d_call: .; v_call: TRBV4-2; cdr3_length: 15; cdr3_aa: CASSQDRSLSYEQYF
j_call: TRBJ1-1; d_call: .; v_call: TRBV19; cdr3_length: 13; cdr3_aa: CASSFQMNTEAFF
j_call: TRBJ2-1; d_call: .; v_call: TRBV10-3; cdr3_length: 14; cdr3_aa: CAISEAGTYNEQFF
j_call: TRBJ1-1; d_call: TRBD1; v_call: TRBV7-2; cdr3_length: 16; cdr3_aa: CASSWGTGELVTEAFF
j_call: TRBJ2-2; d_call: TRBD1; v_call: TRBV7-2; cdr3_length: 16; cdr3_aa: CASSIQGAINTGELFF
j_call: TRBJ1-5; d_call: TRBD1; v_call: TRBV19; cdr3_length: 17; cdr3_aa: CASRTGTGTFSNQPQHF
j_call: TRBJ2-7; d_call: .; v_call: TRBV5-6; cdr3_length: 15; cdr3_aa: CASSLAGGFPYEQYF
j_call: TRBJ2-7; d_call: .; v_call: TRBV30; cdr3_length: 14; cdr3_aa: CAWNKGLASYEQYF
j_call: TRBJ2-7; d_call: TRBD1; v_call: TRBV4-3; cdr3_length: 14; cdr3_aa: CASSQDVQGDEQYF
j_call: TRBJ2-5; d_call: .; v_call: TRBV5-4; cdr3_length: 14; cdr3_aa: CASSLAQVQETQYF
j_call: TRBJ2-3; d_call: TRBD1; v_call: TRBV5-4; cdr3_length: 14; cdr3_aa: CASTRTGSGDTQYF
j_call: TRBJ2-1; d_call: .; v_call: TRBV9; cdr3_length: 13; cdr3_aa: CASSAADYNEQFF
j_call: TRBJ2-1; d_call: .; v_call: TRBV5-1; cdr3_length: 12; cdr3_aa: CASSLSVDEQFF
j_call: TRBJ2-7; d_call: TRBD1; v_call: TRBV5-1; cdr3_length: 14; cdr3_aa: CASSSQGASYEQYF
j_call: TRBJ1-3; d_call: .; v_call: TRBV5-6; cdr3_length: 15; cdr3_aa: CASSLNAGSGNTIYF
j_call: TRBJ1-5; d_call: .; v_call: TRBV19; cdr3_length: 14; cdr3_aa: CASSTGGLQRPQHF
j_call: TRBJ2-4; d_call: .; v_call: TRBV6-5; cdr3_length: 14; cdr3_aa: CASSRRRDLDIQYF